This passage covers 12 T cell receptor beta chains from one sample sequenced in a study of cytotoxic CD8 clonotypes in ibrutinib-treated CLL. Clones were sequenced by immunoSEQ multiplex PCR, and TCRdb holds only the in-frame ones, with some missing. This table holds approximately 92,000 clones, 77% found once. Sample: PBMCs, taken after 24 months of ibrutinib treatment. These receptors were taken from a human donor with chronic lymphocytic leukemia.

The V and J genes are TRBV5-4 and TRBJ2-7; 10 positions agree with TRBD1. The CDR3 consists of 15 residues. The V gene's germline CDR1 is SGHNT and CDR2 YYREEE (reference sequence). Trimming removed 5 bases from V and 4 bases from J; junction bases left unmatched: 9. Here the CDR3 reads CASSIDRGPEYEQYF. The CDR3 nucleotides are TGTGCCAGCAGTATAGACAGGGGGCCTGAATACGAGCAGTACTTC.

This chain uses TRBV2 with TRBJ2-3; no definite D call. Trimming removed 0 bases from V and 5 bases from J, with 3 bases in between. CDR1 is SNHLY, CDR2 FYNNEI, per germline. The length of the CDR3 is 12 residues. The CDR3 DNA reads as TGTGCCAGCAGTGAAGCGCGAGATACGCAGTATTTT. Residues: CASSEARDTQYF.

The chain couples TRBV7-9 to TRBJ2-2; the match to TRBD1 covers 9 bases. The germline V gene has CDR1 SEHNR and CDR2 FQNEAQ (reference sequence). CDR3 size: 17 residues. The ends lost 3 bases at V and 2 bases at J; junction bases unmatched: 7. CDR3 residues: CASSFVRDRVNTGELFF. CDR3 in DNA: TGTGCCAGCAGCTTTGTGCGGGACAGGGTCAACACCGGGGAGCTGTTTTTT.

This chain joins TRBV27 and TRBJ2-3; a weak D match, TRBD1 (5 bases). This CDR3 is 15 amino acids long. Trimming cost V 2 bases and J 2 bases, with 11 bases left between them. In germline, CDR1 is MNHEY, CDR2 SMNVEV (reference sequence). CDR3 sequence reads: CASSLRQGNTDTQYF. The CDR3 DNA is TGTGCCAGCAGTTTAAGGCAGGGAAACACAGATACGCAGTATTTT.

The rearrangement links TRBV27 to TRBJ1-5, with 11 bases fitting TRBD1. CDR3 size: 15 residues. Germline V lookup: CDR1 MNHEY, CDR2 SMNVEV (reference sequence). V lost 6 bases and J lost 4; bases outside the gene matches: 5. CDR3 region: CASSPGTGGNQPQHF. As DNA, the CDR3 is TGTGCCAGCAGCCCTGGGACAGGGGGGAATCAGCCCCAGCATTTT.

The J gene is TRBJ1-3, the V gene TRBV2; D gene unclear. The germline V and J ends were trimmed by 5 bases and 0 bases, with 5 bases remaining between them. This CDR3 has 13 residues. Germline CDR1 and CDR2: SNHLY and FYNNEI. CDR3 protein: CASSPNSGNTIYF. The DNA for the CDR3 is TGTGCCAGCAGTCCTAACTCTGGAAACACCATATATTTT.

The chain uses TRBV4-3 and TRBJ2-3, with TRBD1 as a possible D gene (6 bases). CDR3 length: 15 residues. The germline V gene has CDR1 LGHNA and CDR2 YSLEER. V was trimmed by 1 base and J by 0 bases, leaving 8 bases between them. This chain's CDR3 is CASSQVRGSTDTQYF. The CDR3 DNA follows: TGCGCCAGCAGCCAAGTAAGGGGGAGCACAGATACGCAGTATTTT.

The rearrangement links TRBV10-3 to TRBJ2-5, with D possibly TRBD2 on 5 matching bases. CDR3 length: 13 residues. The ends were cut back, 5 bases at V and 5 bases at J, with 12 bases in the middle. CDR1 and CDR2 (germline): ENHRY, SYGVKD. The CDR3 region has the DNA TGTGCCATCAGTCCCCCGGGCGGGGAGACCCAGTACTTC. Residues: CAISPPGGETQYF.

V and J are TRBV30 and TRBJ1-2; TRBD1 is a possible D gene (5 bases). The CDR3 sequence is 14 residues long. Germline V gives CDR1 GTSNPN, CDR2 SVGIG (reference sequence). The V gene lost 6 bases and the J gene lost 4 bases, with 18 bases spanning the gap. The CDR3: CACMMGVPSYGYTF. The DNA for the CDR3 is TGTGCCTGCATGATGGGGGTCCCCTCCTATGGCTACACCTTC.

This rearrangement joins TRBV27 to TRBJ1-5; D is possibly TRBD1 (6 bases). The length of the CDR3 is 15 residues. Germline V lookup: CDR1 MNHEY, CDR2 SMNVEV (reference sequence). V was clipped by 3 bases and J by 2 bases, with 11 bases between them. This chain's CDR3 is CASSLARQGNQPQHF. CDR3 sequence (DNA): TGTGCCAGCAGTTTGGCCCGACAGGGCAATCAGCCCCAGCATTTT.

Regarding this clone: An end of the junction differs from the germline gene, which may be a read error. V usage is TRBV19 and J usage is TRBJ1-6; D may be TRBD1 (5 bases). CDR1 and CDR2 (germline): LNHDA, SQIVND (reference sequence). The CDR3 has 15 amino acids. CDR3 nucleotide sequence: TGTGCCAGTAGTCCGGGGACTGCCTATAATTCACCCCCCCACTTT. Its translation: CASSPGTAYNSPPHF. Variable domain in full (rest from reference TRBV19 and TRBJ1-6): DGGITQSPKYLFRKEGQNVTLSCEQNLNHDAMYWYRQDPGQGLRLIYYSQIVNDFQKGDIAEGYSVSREKKESFPLTVTSAQKNPTAFYLCASSPGTAYNSPPHFGNGTRLTVT.

This clone has just a few counts. A junction end diverges from the germline sequence, so it may reflect a read error. The J gene is TRBJ2-1, the V gene TRBV30; the D call may be TRBD1 or TRBD2 (5 bases each). The CDR3 length is 11 residues. The germline V gene has CDR1 GTSNPN and CDR2 SVGIG (reference sequence). CDR3 in amino acids: CASQFMGLGVF. The CDR3 coding sequence is TGTGCCTCACAATTTATGGGGCTGGGGGTCTTC.